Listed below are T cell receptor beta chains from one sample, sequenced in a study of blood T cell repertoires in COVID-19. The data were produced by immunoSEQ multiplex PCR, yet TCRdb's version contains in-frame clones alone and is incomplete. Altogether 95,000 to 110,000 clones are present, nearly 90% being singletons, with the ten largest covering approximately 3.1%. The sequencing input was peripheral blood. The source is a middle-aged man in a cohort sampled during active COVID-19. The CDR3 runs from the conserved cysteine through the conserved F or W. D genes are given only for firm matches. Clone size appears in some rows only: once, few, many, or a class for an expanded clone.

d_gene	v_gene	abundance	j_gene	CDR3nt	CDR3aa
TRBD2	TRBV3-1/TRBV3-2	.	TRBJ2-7	TGTGCCAGCAGCCCTACCTCGGGCGGGGGGTTCGAGCAGTACTTC	CASSPTSGGGFEQYF
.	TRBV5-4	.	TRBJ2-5	TGTGCCAGCAGCTTGGCCGGGGACAAGACCCAGTACTTC	CASSLAGDKTQYF
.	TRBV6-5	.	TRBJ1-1	TGTGCCAGCAGTACACTTACAACAGGGCAGACTGAAGCTTTCTTT	CASSTLTTGQTEAFF
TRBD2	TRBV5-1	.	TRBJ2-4	TGCGCCAGCAGCACCGGGGGCGAAAGCGGGGGTGCCAAAAACATTCAGTACTTC	CASSTGGESGGAKNIQYF
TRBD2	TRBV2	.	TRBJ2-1	TGTGCCAGCAGTGCTCGGGGGGGCAACAATGAGCAGTTCTTC	CASSARGGNNEQFF
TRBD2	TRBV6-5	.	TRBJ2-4	TGTGCCAGCCGCCCGACCAGGGACTACATGCAGTACTTC	CASRPTRDYMQYF
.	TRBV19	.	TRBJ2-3	TGTGCCAGTAGTATAGACAGGGGAGATACGCAGTATTTT	CASSIDRGDTQYF
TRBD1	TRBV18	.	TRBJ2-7	TGTGCCAGCTCACCGGGACAGGAGAACTACGAGCAGTACTTC	CASSPGQENYEQYF
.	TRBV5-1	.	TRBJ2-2	TGCGCCAGCAGCTCAACAGGGTTTCCGGGCACCGGGGAGCTGTTTTTT	CASSSTGFPGTGELFF
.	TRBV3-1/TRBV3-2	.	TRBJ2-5	TGTGCCAGCAGCCAAGCCCGGGACTCCCGCGAGGCCCAGTACTTC	CASSQARDSREAQYF
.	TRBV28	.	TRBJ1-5	TGTGCCAGCATTCTCGAGGGCAATCAGCCCCAGCATTTT	CASILEGNQPQHF
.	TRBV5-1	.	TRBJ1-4	TGCGCCAGCAGCTACGAGACAGGTGAAAAACTGTTTTTT	CASSYETGEKLFF
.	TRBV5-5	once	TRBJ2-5	TGTGCCAGCAACCTTGGCGGCCAAGAGACCCAGTACTTC	CASNLGGQETQYF
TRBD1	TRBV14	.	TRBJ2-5	TGTGCCAGCAGCGGACAGGGAAGAAGGGAGACCCAGTACTTC	CASSGQGRRETQYF
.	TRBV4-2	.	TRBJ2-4	TGTGCCAGCAGCCTAGAAGGACAGAAGATTCAGTACTTC	CASSLEGQKIQYF
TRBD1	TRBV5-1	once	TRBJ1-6	TGCGCCAGCAGCTCGCAGGGGGATTCACCCCTCCACTTT	CASSSQGDSPLHF
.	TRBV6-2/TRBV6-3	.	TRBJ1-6	TGTGCCAGCAGCCGATCCCTTGGGGGCCGAAATTCACCCCTCCACTTT	CASSRSLGGRNSPLHF
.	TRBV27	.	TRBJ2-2	TGTGCCAGCAGTTTATCCCGGTTCTTGAACACCGGGGAGCTGTTTTTT	CASSLSRFLNTGELFF
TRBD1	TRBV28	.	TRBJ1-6	TGTGCCAGCAGCGGGACAGAGGGTGCAGGTCCCGTCGGTTCACCCCTCCACTTT	CASSGTEGAGPVGSPLHF
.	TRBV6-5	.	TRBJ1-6	TGTGCCAGCAGCACCTATAATTCACCCCTCCACTTT	CASSTYNSPLHF
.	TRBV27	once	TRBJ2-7	TGTGCCAGCAGGCGCGGCCCGAATAATGCCTACGAGCAGTACTTC	CASRRGPNNAYEQYF
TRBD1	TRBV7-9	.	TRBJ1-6	TGTGCCAGCAGCCCAGAGGACAGGGCCAATTCACCCCTCCACTTT	CASSPEDRANSPLHF
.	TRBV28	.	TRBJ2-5	TGTGCCAGCCCCGTAAGGAGGGGGGGCCCAGAGACCCAGTACTTC	CASPVRRGGPETQYF
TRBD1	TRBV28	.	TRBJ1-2	TGTGCCAGCAGACTAGACAGGGGAAACTATGGCTACACCTTC	CASRLDRGNYGYTF
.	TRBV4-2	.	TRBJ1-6	TGTGCCAGCAGCCCGAGGGAGGGTCCTTCACCCCTCCACTTT	CASSPREGPSPLHF
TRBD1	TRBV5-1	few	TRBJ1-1	TGCGCCAGCAGCCCTACTTGGACAGGCGGCGGGGCTGAAGCTTTCTTT	CASSPTWTGGGAEAFF
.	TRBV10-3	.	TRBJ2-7	TGTGCCATCAGGGAGACAGCCGCTTTGGACGAGCAGTACTTC	CAIRETAALDEQYF
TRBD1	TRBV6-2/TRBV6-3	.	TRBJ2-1	TGTGCCAGCAGTCCAGTCGGGACAGGGGGCTTCAATGAGCAGTTCTTC	CASSPVGTGGFNEQFF
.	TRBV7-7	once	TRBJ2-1	TGTGCTAGCAGCTTCGGGGGACGATATAATGAGCAGTTCTTC	CASSFGGRYNEQFF
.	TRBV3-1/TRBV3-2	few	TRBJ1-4	TGTGCCAGCAGCCGTGGACACGGTGAAAAACTGTTTTTT	CASSRGHGEKLFF
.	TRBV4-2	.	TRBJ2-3	TGTGCCAGCAGCCAAGATCAGCCTAGGGATACGCAGTATTTT	CASSQDQPRDTQYF
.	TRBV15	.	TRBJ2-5	TGTGCCACCAGCAAGAGTCAGGCCATAGAGACCCAGTACTTC	CATSKSQAIETQYF
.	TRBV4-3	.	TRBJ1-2	TGCGCCAGCAGCCAAGAACCGGGGAGTGGCTACACCTTC	CASSQEPGSGYTF
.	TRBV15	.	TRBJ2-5	TGTGCCACCAGCAGAGGCCGGGACACTCGATACTTC	CATSRGRDTRYF
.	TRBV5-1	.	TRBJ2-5	TGCGCCAGCAGCGTAGGGGGGGACCGCCAAGAGACCCAGTACTTC	CASSVGGDRQETQYF
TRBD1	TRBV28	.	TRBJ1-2	TGTGCCAGCAGAACACACTTCGGGACAGGGCTAGTTCGGGCTAACTATGGCTACACCTTC	CASRTHFGTGLVRANYGYTF
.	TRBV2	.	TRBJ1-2	TGTGCCAGCAGTGCCCGGGACACGTTCAACTATGGCTACACCTTC	CASSARDTFNYGYTF
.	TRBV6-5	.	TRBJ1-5	TGTGCCAGCAACCCCGACAAGATCAGTTATCAGCCCCAGCATTTT	CASNPDKISYQPQHF
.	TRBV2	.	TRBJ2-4	TGTGCCAGCAGTCAGACATTAGCCAAAAACATTCAGTACTTC	CASSQTLAKNIQYF
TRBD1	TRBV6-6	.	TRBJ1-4	TGTGCCAGCAGTTACCGACCGACAGGGTTTAATGAAAAACTGTTTTTT	CASSYRPTGFNEKLFF
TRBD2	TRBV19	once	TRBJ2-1	TGTGCCAGTAGTATCTCTAGCGGATACAATGAGCAGTTCTTC	CASSISSGYNEQFF
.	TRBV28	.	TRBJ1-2	TGTGCCAGCAGTTTATTGGGGGGTTACGGCTACACCTTC	CASSLLGGYGYTF
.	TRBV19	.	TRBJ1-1	TGTGCCAGTAGCGAACTCGGGAACACTGAAGCTTTCTTT	CASSELGNTEAFF
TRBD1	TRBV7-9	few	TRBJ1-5	TGTGCCAGCAGCTTCGGGACAGGGGACAATCAGCCCCAGCATTTT	CASSFGTGDNQPQHF